What follows is one TCR beta chain and its context. This sample stems from a study of blood T cell repertoires in COVID-19. Study-wide background: Samples representing acute and convalescent COVID-19 were sourced from the United States, Italy and Spain. PBMCs, B-cell-depleted T cells, or T cells were the source of the cDNA or gDNA that made up the material.

V shed 2 bases, J shed 6 bases, and the junction held 4 bases outside the gene matches. This CDR3 spans 15 amino acids. Germline assignment: CDR1 MGHRA and CDR2 YSYEKL. In the authors' workflow: Reference gene primer amplification gave estimated nucleated cell counts. Repertoires were generated with immunoSEQ multiplex PCR, while TCRdb's copy carries only in-frame clones and drops some. That table supplies the V and J calls and clone size; D and trimming were determined from the DNA. The sample holds under 150,000 clones, under 95% seen once. The rearrangement joins TRBV4-1 to TRBJ2-1; 10 bases match TRBD2. The sequenced sample consisted of peripheral blood. This TCR came from a man aged 45 to 65 with active COVID-19. CDR3 coding DNA: TGCGCCAGCAGCCAACATAGCGGGGGGAGCAATGAGCAGTTCTTC. Translated, it gives CASSQHSGGSNEQFF.